The clone carrying this TCR beta chain occurred a few times. This sample stems from a study of radiation and T cells in renal cell carcinoma. At the level of the study: Nephrectomy followed 15 Gy stereotactic body radiation by 4 weeks.

TCRdb's table, derived via immunoSEQ multiplex PCR, lists solely in-frame clones and lacks some. This repertoire shows 130,000 to 150,000 clones, 88% found once; its top ten account for 3.5% to 5%. Time point here: baseline pretreatment blood. Treatment described: 15 Gy SBRT to primary tumor, nephrectomy 4 weeks later. The sequence was obtained from a woman in her seventies with renal cell carcinoma. The sample consisted of blood, taken from a patient whose treatment included radiotherapy and nephrectomy.

The CDR3 DNA is TGTGCCAGCAGCTTAAGAGTCCCCGGACCGGGCCATGGCTACACCTTC. It encodes CASSLRVPGPGHGYTF. This chain uses TRBV13 with TRBJ1-2; D gene uncertain. The germline V gene has CDR1 PRHDT and CDR2 FYEKMQ (reference sequence). Trimming removed 2 bases from V and 6 bases from J, with 19 bases in between. The CDR3 has 16 amino acids.